The 16 T cell receptor beta chains below all came from one sample that was sequenced in a study of cytomegalovirus exposure and HLA in healthy donors. 13 Jbeta primers and 60 Vbeta primers were used for the PCR. Clones were read by immunoSEQ multiplex PCR, and TCRdb kept only the in-frame ones, dropping some. The data show over 100,000 clones, with 70% to 90% seen just once and 2.6% held by the top ten. The sequenced material came from PBMCs. The receptors come from a middle-aged man in good health and CMV-seronegative.

This clone was observed a handful of times. The CDR3 nucleotides are TGTGCCAGCAGCAGGGGACTAGAACGCATCACCGGGGAGCTGTTTTTT. Translated: CASSRGLERITGELFF. The chain links TRBV5-8 to TRBJ2-2, with TRBD2 matching 8 bases. J lost 4 bases, V lost 4 bases, and 9 bases had no gene match. CDR1 is SGHTS, CDR2 YDEGEE, per germline. The CDR3 totals 16 residues.

The rearrangement links TRBV5-1 to TRBJ1-1; possibly TRBD1 for D (5 bases). The CDR3 runs 15 residues. V lost 0 bases, J lost 11 bases, and 20 bases lay in between. Germline lookup yields CDR1 SGHRS and CDR2 YFSETQ. The chain's CDR3 is CASSLVIGASLGAFF. In DNA form, the CDR3 reads TGCGCCAGCAGCTTGGTTATAGGGGCGTCGTTAGGGGCTTTCTTT.

This chain links TRBV19 with TRBJ2-7; unclear D gene. This CDR3 has 14 amino acids. Germline CDR1 and CDR2: LNHDA and SQIVND (reference sequence). V was trimmed by 3 bases and J by 0 bases, leaving 9 bases between them. CDR3 amino acids: CASSIGANSYEQYF. In DNA, the CDR3 is TGTGCCAGTAGTATCGGAGCAAACTCCTACGAGCAGTACTTC.

This clone was seen once. In the same sample, other DNA sequences code for this CDR3. This chain uses TRBV19 with TRBJ1-2, with 9 positions matching TRBD1. This CDR3 has 14 amino acids. V lost 3 bases, J lost 4 bases, and 3 bases stayed unmatched. The V gene's germline CDR1 is LNHDA and CDR2 SQIVND (reference sequence). The CDR3, as DNA: TGTGCCAGTAGTATCCCGGGACAGGGCTATGGCTACACCTTC. It codes for CASSIPGQGYGYTF.

This CDR3 is CASSLGWGTSSYNEQFF. In DNA, the CDR3 is TGTGCCAGCAGCTTAGGATGGGGGACAAGCTCCTACAATGAGCAGTTCTTC. The rearrangement uses TRBV11-3 and TRBJ2-1; maybe TRBD1 (6 bases). CDR1 is SGHNT, CDR2 YENEEA, per germline. This CDR3 is built from 17 residues. V dropped 1 base and J dropped 0 bases, with 13 bases sitting between them.

This clone was seen a single time. This chain joins TRBV13 and TRBJ2-7, with TRBD1 matching over 8 bases. V lost 1 base to trimming and J lost 6 bases; unmatched junction nucleotides: 5. Germline values: CDR1 PRHDT, CDR2 FYEKMQ (reference sequence). This CDR3 contains 14 residues. The CDR3: CASSLEGRGLEQYF. In DNA form, the CDR3 reads TGTGCCAGCAGCTTAGAGGGCAGGGGGCTCGAGCAGTACTTC. Using reference TRBV13 and TRBJ2-7 for the parts outside the CDR3, the full variable domain is AAGVIQSPRHLIKEKRETATLKCYPIPRHDTVYWYQQGPGQDPQFLISFYEKMQSDKGSIPDRFSAQQFSDYHSELNMSSLELGDSALYFCASSLEGRGLEQYFGPGTRLTVT.

The J gene is TRBJ1-5, the V gene TRBV18; unclear D gene. Germline V lookup: CDR1 KGHSH, CDR2 LQKENI. Trimming left V 4 bases short and J 2 bases short, with 12 bases between. The CDR3 consists of 15 residues. The CDR3 protein is CASSRSGLGNQPQHF. Written as DNA, the CDR3 is TGTGCCAGCTCACGATCCGGACTTGGCAATCAGCCCCAGCATTTT.

About this clone: At one end the junction does not follow the germline gene, possibly because of a read error. The gene calls are TRBV2 and TRBJ2-7, with D tentatively TRBD2 (7 bases). This CDR3 region has 14 residues. The germline CDR1 and CDR2 sequences are SNHLY and FYNNEI. CDR3 protein: CASSEQSSGGRRDF. The DNA for the CDR3 is TGTGCCAGCAGTGAACAGTCCTCGGGGGGCCGTAGGGACTTC.

The chain combines TRBV5-6 with TRBJ2-7, with 9 bases lining up with TRBD1. The germline gives CDR1 SGHDT, CDR2 YYEEEE. Losses at the gene ends were 3 bases for V and 2 bases for J; bases not matched to a gene: 6. The CDR3 is 15 amino acids. The CDR3: CASSSPGQGTYEQYF. The CDR3 nucleotides are TGTGCCAGCAGCTCACCGGGACAGGGAACCTACGAGCAGTACTTC.

The rearrangement uses TRBV25-1 and TRBJ2-1; TRBD2 aligns across 10 bases. V lost 1 base and J lost 9; bases outside the gene matches: 6. CDR3 size: 15 residues. Looked up from germline, CDR1 is MGHDK and CDR2 is SYGVNS. Here the CDR3 DNA reads TGTGCCAGCAGTGAATTAGCGGGGGGTGTACGTGAGCAGTTCTTC. Translating gives CASSELAGGVREQFF.

The J gene is TRBJ1-1, the V gene TRBV5-5; tentatively, D is TRBD1 (6 bases). Germline V lookup: CDR1 SGHKS, CDR2 YYEKEE (reference sequence). Trimming removed 4 bases from V and 3 bases from J, with 22 bases in between. The CDR3 totals 17 residues. The CDR3 DNA reads as TGTGCCAGCAGCCTATCCTCGAGGTACAGGGCGGACACTGAAGCTTTCTTT. It specifies CASSLSSRYRADTEAFF.

This sequence joins TRBV27 and TRBJ1-2, with 9 bases identical to TRBD1. The J segment lost 8 bases and the V segment lost 5 bases, leaving 15 bases of the junction unmatched. Germline CDR1 reads MNHEY; CDR2 reads SMNVEV (reference sequence). The CDR3 is 16 amino acids. Here the CDR3 DNA reads TGTGCCAGCAGTCCCGGGACAGGGATGTCACGGGGGGGCTACACCTTC. It translates to CASSPGTGMSRGGYTF.

This chain links TRBV5-6 with TRBJ1-1; possibly TRBD1 for D (5 bases). There are 15 residues in the CDR3. Germline V gene data show CDR1 as SGHDT and CDR2 as YYEEEE. Trimming left V 0 bases short and J 3 bases short, with 12 bases between. The CDR3 spells CASSLAGLRYTEAFF. CDR3 sequence (DNA): TGTGCCAGCAGCTTGGCAGGGCTACGGTACACTGAAGCTTTCTTT.

V gene TRBV7-2 combines with J gene TRBJ2-7; D gene ambiguous. This CDR3 has 13 residues. Trimming cost V 1 base and J 0 bases, with 4 bases left between them. The germline CDR1 and CDR2 sequences are SGHTA and FQGNSA. The CDR3 bases are TGTGCCAGCAGCTTAGGGGCCTCCTACGAGCAGTACTTC. Translated, it gives CASSLGASYEQYF.

This sequence joins TRBV27 and TRBJ2-7, with TRBD1 matching 8 bases. The CDR3 contains 13 residues. Unmatched junction bases numbered 1, after V lost 5 bases and J lost 1 base. CDR1 and CDR2 (germline): MNHEY, SMNVEV (reference sequence). CDR3 nucleotide sequence: TGTGCCAGCAGTAGGACAGGGTCCTACGAGCAGTACTTC. This translates into CASSRTGSYEQYF.

The rearrangement links TRBV15 to TRBJ1-1; no clear D gene. CDR1 is LNHNV, CDR2 YYDKDF, per germline (reference sequence). The CDR3 sequence is 15 residues long. V lost 0 bases, J lost 10 bases, and 18 bases lay in between. The CDR3 is CATSRDPGIFYGAFF. Written as DNA, the CDR3 is TGTGCCACCAGCAGAGACCCCGGGATTTTTTACGGAGCTTTCTTT.